Listed below are T cell receptor beta chains from one sample, sequenced in a study of blood T cell repertoires in COVID-19. Sequenced by immunoSEQ multiplex PCR; TCRdb stores in-frame clones only, minus some. The table lists about 280,000 clones, approximately 83% of them singletons, with about 11% in the top ten. Sequencing input: peripheral blood. These receptors all stem from an older woman with acute or convalescent COVID-19. CDR3s include the opening cysteine and the closing phenylalanine or tryptophan. The order of the fields is J gene, clone size, V gene, D gene, CDR3 protein, CDR3 DNA. The D gene is left open where the match is weak. Part of the rows lack a size; the others show once, few, many or a class for expanded clones.

J: TRBJ2-2; size: once; V: TRBV4-1; D: .; CDR3: CASSHKRVGRQTNTGELFF; DNA: TGCGCCAGCAGCCATAAGCGGGTGGGGCGCCAAACGAACACCGGGGAGCTGTTTTTT
J: TRBJ1-5; size: .; V: TRBV11-2; D: .; CDR3: CASSPRIADRHSNQPQHF; DNA: TGTGCCAGCAGCCCTCGAATCGCGGACAGACATAGCAATCAGCCCCAGCATTTT
J: TRBJ1-2; size: .; V: TRBV29-1; D: TRBD1; CDR3: CSVGQGIDYGYTF; DNA: TGCAGCGTCGGACAGGGAATTGACTATGGCTACACCTTC
J: TRBJ1-5; size: once; V: TRBV18; D: .; CDR3: CASSPPKQPQHF; DNA: TGTGCCAGCTCACCCCCTAAGCAGCCCCAGCATTTT
J: TRBJ1-1; size: many; V: TRBV5-1; D: .; CDR3: CASSLGVNTEAFF; DNA: TGCGCCAGCAGCTTGGGAGTGAACACTGAAGCTTTCTTT
J: TRBJ2-4; size: .; V: TRBV5-6; D: .; CDR3: CASSLARGWDIQYF; DNA: TGTGCCAGCAGCTTGGCCAGGGGTTGGGACATTCAGTACTTC
J: TRBJ1-6; size: .; V: TRBV2; D: TRBD1; CDR3: CASSGRAQGANSPLHF; DNA: TGTGCCAGCAGCGGTCGGGCGCAGGGGGCCAATTCACCCCTCCACTTT
J: TRBJ2-5; size: .; V: TRBV15; D: .; CDR3: CATSRAPTEETQYF; DNA: TGTGCCACCAGCAGGGCCCCCACAGAAGAGACCCAGTACTTC
J: TRBJ2-1; size: .; V: TRBV9; D: .; CDR3: CASSVGGGASYNEQFF; DNA: TGTGCCAGCAGCGTAGGAGGGGGGGCCTCCTACAATGAGCAGTTCTTC
J: TRBJ1-3; size: .; V: TRBV3-1/TRBV3-2; D: .; CDR3: CASSVARGFNSGNTIYF; DNA: TGTGCCAGCAGCGTAGCGCGCGGCTTTAACTCTGGAAACACCATATATTTT
J: TRBJ1-1; size: .; V: TRBV19; D: .; CDR3: CASSIQVSRVNTEAFF; DNA: TGTGCCAGTAGTATCCAAGTCAGTCGGGTGAACACTGAAGCTTTCTTT
J: TRBJ2-7; size: many; V: TRBV3-1/TRBV3-2; D: TRBD2; CDR3: CASSRLAGPYEQYF; DNA: TGTGCCAGCAGCAGACTAGCGGGGCCATACGAGCAGTACTTC
J: TRBJ2-2; size: .; V: TRBV2; D: .; CDR3: CASKPDWGAGELFF; DNA: TGTGCCAGCAAACCGGACTGGGGGGCCGGGGAGCTGTTTTTT
J: TRBJ1-1; size: .; V: TRBV6-5; D: .; CDR3: CASSRKQGTEAFF; DNA: TGTGCCAGCAGCCGTAAGCAGGGAACTGAAGCTTTCTTT
J: TRBJ1-5; size: few; V: TRBV5-6; D: .; CDR3: CASSFGPQANQPQHF; DNA: TGTGCCAGCAGCTTCGGTCCCCAGGCAAATCAGCCCCAGCATTTT
J: TRBJ2-3; size: .; V: TRBV7-9; D: TRBD2; CDR3: CASSRTSGVTDTQYF; DNA: TGTGCCAGCAGCAGGACTAGCGGGGTCACAGATACGCAGTATTTT
J: TRBJ2-3; size: .; V: TRBV11-3; D: .; CDR3: CASSLLSTSDTQYF; DNA: TGTGCCAGCAGCTTATTAAGCACCTCAGATACGCAGTATTTT
J: TRBJ1-2; size: .; V: TRBV6-5; D: .; CDR3: CASTIQTGPYGYTF; DNA: TGTGCCAGCACCATCCAAACAGGGCCCTATGGCTACACCTTC
J: TRBJ1-1; size: .; V: TRBV7-9; D: TRBD1; CDR3: CASSQGAATEAFF; DNA: TGTGCCAGCAGCCAGGGGGCGGCCACTGAAGCTTTCTTT
J: TRBJ1-1; size: once; V: TRBV6-1; D: TRBD1; CDR3: CASSEWGQANTEAFF; DNA: TGTGCCAGCAGTGAATGGGGACAGGCGAACACTGAAGCTTTCTTT
J: TRBJ2-7; size: .; V: TRBV4-2; D: TRBD1; CDR3: CASSQDRDHEQYF; DNA: TGTGCCAGCAGCCAGGACAGGGACCACGAGCAGTACTTC
J: TRBJ1-6; size: once; V: TRBV30; D: .; CDR3: CAWSDDRNNSPLHF; DNA: TGTGCCTGGAGCGACGACAGAAATAATTCACCCCTCCACTTT
J: TRBJ2-1; size: .; V: TRBV7-8; D: TRBD2; CDR3: CASSIEAGGTYNEQFF; DNA: TGTGCCAGCAGCATTGAAGCGGGGGGGACCTACAATGAGCAGTTCTTC
J: TRBJ2-7; size: few; V: TRBV4-1; D: .; CDR3: CASSQDAVRSSYEQYF; DNA: TGCGCCAGCAGCCAAGATGCAGTTCGGAGCTCCTACGAGCAGTACTTC
J: TRBJ2-5; size: once; V: TRBV7-2; D: .; CDR3: CASSIGNGETQYF; DNA: TGTGCCAGCAGCATAGGGAACGGGGAGACCCAGTACTTC
J: TRBJ2-3; size: .; V: TRBV5-5; D: .; CDR3: CASSFGWRGPDTQYF; DNA: TGTGCCAGCAGCTTCGGATGGCGGGGCCCAGATACGCAGTATTTT